This entry concerns a single TCR beta chain. There are a few counts of this clone. Its recognized antigen is unknown. No quality values exist for individual bases; no much larger clone is one base distant. This sample was included in a study of cytomegalovirus exposure and HLA in healthy donors (dated by TCRdb to about 2017). The study in broad terms: An earlier analysis of more than 550 of the donors reported 276 Gb of sequence data and 100 million to 120 million unique TCR beta sequences obtained from about 170 million T cells. An early release covering more than 500 HLA-typed donors comprised about 300 gigabases of sequencing data and around 86 million unique TCR sequences. The genetic ancestry cluster associated with self-reported Caucasian donors included 81% of the approximately 410 genotyped donors. The aim of the study was to test whether cataloging public T cell receptors could identify signatures of past pathogen exposure. The study profiled the T cell repertoires of some 610 subjects by immunosequencing and related them to cytomegalovirus serostatus. A separate validation cohort of about 110 different subjects was used in addition to the roughly 640-subject first cohort. To predict cytomegalovirus infection status, the study brought together high-throughput TCR immunosequencing, statistical association of individual TCRs with disease status, and machine learning. A later analysis re-analyzed previously published TCR beta repertoires from 660 or so donors and added high-resolution HLA genotyping to study TCR occurrence patterns. In the later analysis, no new phenotypic data were used to find candidate immune exposures; instead, reliance was placed on TCR beta sequences and their occurrence across donors. An earlier analysis of a few hundred of the donors applied high-throughput TCR beta sequencing to assess whether each TCR beta V gene segment acted as functional or pseudogenic. Donor age, sex, ethnicity and CMV serostatus were collected together with the repertoire data. A later genetic analysis used genome-wide SNP genotypes for about three fifths of the roughly 700 donors, treating that subset as a discovery cohort. All discovery cohort repertoires had been generated using a single sequencing platform. HLA typing covered class I and class II loci at four-digit resolution. The number of donors typed differed by locus, with 629-630 for A, B, C, DRB1 and DQB1, more than 500 for DQA1, 606 for DPA1, and 450 to 480 for DPB1. A few DR-DQ haplotypes were handled as single units for association and clustering because linkage in the cohort was strong. Across some 400 genotyped donors of the cohort, an average of roughly 250,000 unique TCR beta nucleotide sequences per donor were sequenced, and 15% to 20% of those sequences were non-productive. What the study reported, not specific to this receptor: Linkage disequilibrium might explain the correlated functional status among segregating V segments, but an unknown experimental factor could not be excluded. Some IMGT-functional V segments, including TRBV6-2 and TRBV6-3, could not be distinguished by the 87-base-pair reads and were therefore excluded. The classifier was reported to diagnose cytomegalovirus status with high specificity and sensitivity in both the original and validation cohorts. According to a later analysis, parvovirus B19, influenza, CMV and Epstein-Barr virus appeared linked to several top co-occurrence clusters. A later analysis found that TCR association rates varied across HLA loci, with DRB1 alleles showing the most associated TCRs and HLA-C alleles the fewest. Because HLA typing was unavailable for some donors at each locus, only the typed subset was used in association tests. In the study, approximately 150 TCR beta chains were listed as associated with cytomegalovirus. The earlier analysis of 587 of the donors excluded 15 to 20 rarely observed V segments, including chromosome 9 orphons, because counts were too low. This cohort had only TCR beta chains sequenced, and the lack of alpha or paired-chain data limited which features could be detected. Specific HLA alleles were associated with 15,000 to 20,000 TCR beta sequences at a false discovery rate of 0.05 in a later analysis. In vitro tests confirmed that a few of the cytomegalovirus-associated TCR beta chains recognize cytomegalovirus antigens. Most TCR sequences were seen in very few donors, while some public TCRs were found in many individuals. The only immune exposure information available for the cohort was CMV serostatus. A later analysis found that most CMV-associated TCR beta chains appeared HLA-restricted, with HLA associations seemingly driven largely by CMV exposure. A cluster of highly shared sequence variants was judged likely to be a technical artifact of the sequencing pipeline. The presence/absence analyses assumed that sequencing depth was roughly uniform across donors, and that assumption may not be true. An association between a missense DCLRE1C variant and V-gene and J-gene trimming of TCR beta chains was found in a later genetic analysis and replicated in an independent cohort. Compared with the roughly 670-donor mean, donors in an Asian-associated ancestry cluster had fewer N-insertions in productive TCRs, according to a later genetic analysis. A further reported finding was that TCR beta sequences accurately predicted the HLA-A and HLA-B alleles for most subjects in the first cohort. When HLA alleles, especially DR and DQ, strongly co-occurred, TCR associations were difficult to assign to individual alleles. A later analysis found that HLA-associated TCR beta chains were more clonally expanded and had lower generation probabilities than equally common non-associated chains. According to the authors, the approach could potentially be generalized to other disease states and immunological phenotypes. Broadly in line with IMGT annotations, most TCR beta V segments showed up in productive rearrangements about 87% or about 30% of the time in an earlier analysis of around 550 of the donors.

In total, about 650 healthy bone marrow donors made up the cohort. At the time of sampling, every cohort member was nominally healthy, though immune exposures that went unrecorded were likely present. The donor was CMV seropositive and belonged to the group of around 300 seropositive cohort members. Each donor provided a peripheral blood sample, and peripheral blood mononuclear cells were used for TCR beta sequencing. Genomic DNA was extracted from the blood cell samples with the Qiagen DNeasy Blood Extraction Kit. The germline V gene (reference sequence) gives CDR1 as LNHDA and CDR2 as SQIVND. Germline trimming: 6 bases from V, 10 bases from J; junction bases outside gene matches: 14. Measured from the cysteine to the phenylalanine, the CDR3 is 15 residues long. Only the CDR3 region is kept as DNA, spanning 45 bases read in frame from base 1. The library relied on the immunoSEQ multiplex PCR assay. A mixture of 60 forward primers for TCR Vbeta segments and 13 reverse primers for TCR Jbeta segments was used in the multiplex PCR. The CDR3 region of rearranged TCR beta genes was amplified from genomic DNA with a multiplex PCR assay. The amplified TCR beta libraries were sequenced on the Illumina HiSeq System as 87-base-pair reads. The authors' pipeline ran thus. A later analysis counted around 72 million unique TCR beta chains across the 550 to 700 repertoires, and roughly 10 million of these chains were shared by at least two donors. A nearest-neighbor algorithm error-corrected the raw reads and collapsed the reads into unique sequences, merging closely related sequences to remove PCR and sequencing errors. V, D and J gene segments were assigned by aligning CDR3 sequences to IMGT reference sequences. Each retained sequence needed at least a six-nucleotide match to both a V gene segment and a J gene segment. A rearrangement counted as productive if the CDR3 had no stop codons and remained in frame with V and J, and every other rearrangement counted as non-productive. Following IMGT convention, CDR3 was defined as the stretch from the second conserved V-encoded cysteine up to the conserved J-encoded phenylalanine. In an earlier analysis of 587 of the donors, sequences lacking an unambiguous match to a single V gene segment were excluded. An earlier analysis of a few hundred of the donors called V segments functional above 56.7% productive rearrangements and segregating when the between-donor standard deviation exceeded 5%. A statistical classification framework was built to diagnose cytomegalovirus status from the catalog of TCR beta chain sequences. V and J gene assignment, in a later analysis, came from comparing TCR nucleotide sequences with IMGT/GENE-DB human TR gene sequences. The TCRdist pipeline was used in a later analysis to assign CDR3 sequences and most-parsimonious VDJ recombination scenarios. In a later analysis, each TCR beta chain was defined by its CDR3 amino acid sequence together with its V-gene family, and reads lacking a unique V-gene family were excluded. A later analysis removed 592 highly shared, low-generation-probability nucleotide sequences to deal with suspected cross-contamination and a sequencing artifact. In a later analysis, a clonal expansion index for each public chain was calculated from normalized within-repertoire ranks of inferred template counts. Generation probabilities in a later analysis came from a VDJ recombination model fitted to out-of-frame rearrangements, and those results were checked against IGoR. In a later analysis, hypergeometric tests were used to score TCR-TCR, TCR-HLA and TCR-CMV co-occurrence, with a repertoire-size bias correction applied to TCR pairs. In a later analysis, false discovery rates were estimated by permuting HLA or CMV assignments 20 times. In a later analysis, co-occurring TCRs were grouped using DBSCAN, with TCRdist sequence similarity added in when clustering inside HLA-allele-positive subsets. Repertoires with fewer than 30,000 or more than 120,000 public chains were left out of co-occurrence clustering, as were five repertoires with anomalous nucleotide sharing. Entries here come from immuneACCESS through TCRdb and include only in-frame sequences with V and J called. Some clones fail to appear in such tables; in the studies checked, an unresolved V gene covers under half of the shortfall, and the cause of the remainder is unknown. From that table come the V and J calls and clone size; the DNA was used to work out D and trimming. For this sample there are around 37,000 clones; 82% appear just once. In total, the top ten clones hold 8% to 11% of the sample.

The sample was PBMCs. This receptor was identified in a woman aged 18-30 years in good health and CMV-seropositive. The sequence is built from TRBV19 and TRBJ2-2, with 7 bases matching TRBD2. For the CDR3, the sequence is CASSQGAGRAQELFF. At the DNA level, the sequence is TGTGCCAGTAGCCAAGGCGCAGGGAGGGCCCAGGAGCTGTTTTTT.